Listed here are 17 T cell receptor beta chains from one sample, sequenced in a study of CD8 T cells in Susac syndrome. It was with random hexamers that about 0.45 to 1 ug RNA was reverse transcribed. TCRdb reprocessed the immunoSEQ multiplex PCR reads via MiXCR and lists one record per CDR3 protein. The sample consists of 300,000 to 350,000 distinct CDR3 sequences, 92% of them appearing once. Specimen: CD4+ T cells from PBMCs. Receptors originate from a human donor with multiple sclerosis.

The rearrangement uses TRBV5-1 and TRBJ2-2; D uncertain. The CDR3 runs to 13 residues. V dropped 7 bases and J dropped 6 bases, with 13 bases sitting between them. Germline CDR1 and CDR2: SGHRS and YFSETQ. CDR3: CASGDRPPGELFF. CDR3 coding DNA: TGCGCCAGCGGAGACCGCCCGCCCGGGGAGCTGTTTTTT. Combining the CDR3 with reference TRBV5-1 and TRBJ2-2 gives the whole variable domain KAGVTQTPRYLIKTRGQQVTLSCSPISGHRSVSWYQQTPGQGLQFLFEYFSETQRNKGNFPGRFSGRQFSNSRSEMNVSTLELGDSALYLCASGDRPPGELFFGEGSRLTVL.

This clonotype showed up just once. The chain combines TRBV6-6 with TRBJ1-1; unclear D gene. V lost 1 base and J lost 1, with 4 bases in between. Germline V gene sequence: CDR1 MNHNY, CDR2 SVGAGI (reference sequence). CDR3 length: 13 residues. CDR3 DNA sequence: TGTGCCAGCAGTTACTTCGGGAACACTGAAGCTTTCTTT. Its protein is CASSYFGNTEAFF.

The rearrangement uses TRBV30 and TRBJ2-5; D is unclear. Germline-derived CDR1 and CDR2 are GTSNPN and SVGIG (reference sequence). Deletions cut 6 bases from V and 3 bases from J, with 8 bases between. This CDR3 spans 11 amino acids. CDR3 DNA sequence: TGTGCCTGCCCGACGGAAGAGACCCAGTACTTC. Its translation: CACPTEETQYF.

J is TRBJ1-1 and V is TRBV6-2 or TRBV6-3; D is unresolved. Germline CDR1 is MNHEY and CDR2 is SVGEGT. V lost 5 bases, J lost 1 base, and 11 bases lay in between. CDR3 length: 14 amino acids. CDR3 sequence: CASSKSSRNTEAFF. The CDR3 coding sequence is TGTGCCAGCAGTAAATCGTCCCGGAACACTGAAGCTTTCTTT.

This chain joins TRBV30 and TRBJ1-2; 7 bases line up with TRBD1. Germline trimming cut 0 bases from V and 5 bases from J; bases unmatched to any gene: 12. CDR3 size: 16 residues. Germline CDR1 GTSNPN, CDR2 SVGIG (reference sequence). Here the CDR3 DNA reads TGTGCCTGGAGTGTACGTGAGGCAGGGGGTCCGTATGGCTACACCTTC. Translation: CAWSVREAGGPYGYTF.

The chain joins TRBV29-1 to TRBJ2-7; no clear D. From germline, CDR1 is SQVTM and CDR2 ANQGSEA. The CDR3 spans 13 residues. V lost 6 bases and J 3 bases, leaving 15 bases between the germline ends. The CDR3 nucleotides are TGCAGCGTCCGTTCTGGGTCCGGCTACGAGCAGTACTTC. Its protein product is CSVRSGSGYEQYF.

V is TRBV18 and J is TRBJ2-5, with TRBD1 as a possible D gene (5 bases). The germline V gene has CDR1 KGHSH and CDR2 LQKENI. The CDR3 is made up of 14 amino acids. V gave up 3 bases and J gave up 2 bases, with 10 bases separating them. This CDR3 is CASSPGQGQETQYF. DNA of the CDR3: TGTGCCAGCTCACCGGGGCAGGGACAAGAGACCCAGTACTTC.

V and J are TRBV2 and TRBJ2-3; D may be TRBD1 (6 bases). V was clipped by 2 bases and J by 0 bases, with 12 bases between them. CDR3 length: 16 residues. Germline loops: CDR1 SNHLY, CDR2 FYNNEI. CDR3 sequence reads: CASSEMGDTSTDTQYF. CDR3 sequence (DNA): TGTGCCAGCAGTGAAATGGGGGACACCAGCACAGATACGCAGTATTTT.

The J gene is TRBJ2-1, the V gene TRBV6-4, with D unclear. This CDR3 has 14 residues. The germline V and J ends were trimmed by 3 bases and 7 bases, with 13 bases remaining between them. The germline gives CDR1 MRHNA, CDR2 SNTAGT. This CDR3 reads CASSDGLPGNEQFF. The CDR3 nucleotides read TGTGCCAGCAGTGATGGTCTACCCGGGAATGAGCAGTTCTTC.

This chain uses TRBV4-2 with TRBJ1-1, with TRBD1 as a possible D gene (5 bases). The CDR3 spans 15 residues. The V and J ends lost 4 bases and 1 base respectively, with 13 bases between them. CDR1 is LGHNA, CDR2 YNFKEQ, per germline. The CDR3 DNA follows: TGTGCCAGCAGCCCATCATGGGGCACGAACACTGAAGCTTTCTTT. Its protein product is CASSPSWGTNTEAFF.

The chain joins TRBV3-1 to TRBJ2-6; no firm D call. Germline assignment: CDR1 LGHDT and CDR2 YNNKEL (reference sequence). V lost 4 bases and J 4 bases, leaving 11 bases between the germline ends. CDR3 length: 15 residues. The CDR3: CASSPGHAGANVLTF. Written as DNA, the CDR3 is TGTGCCAGCAGCCCCGGCCACGCGGGGGCCAACGTCCTGACTTTC.

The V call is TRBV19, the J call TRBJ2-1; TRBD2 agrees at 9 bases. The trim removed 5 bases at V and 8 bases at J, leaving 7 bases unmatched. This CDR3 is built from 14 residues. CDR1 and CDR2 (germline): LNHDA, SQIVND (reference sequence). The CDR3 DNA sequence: TGTGCCAGTAGTGGTAGACTAGCGGCCGATGAGCAGTTCTTC. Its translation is CASSGRLAADEQFF.

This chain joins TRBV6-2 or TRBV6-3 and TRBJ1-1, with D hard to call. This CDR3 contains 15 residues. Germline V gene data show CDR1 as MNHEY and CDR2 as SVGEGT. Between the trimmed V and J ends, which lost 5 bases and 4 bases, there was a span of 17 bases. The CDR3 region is CASSNPPRDGTEAFF. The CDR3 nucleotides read TGTGCCAGCAGTAACCCCCCAAGGGATGGCACTGAAGCTTTCTTT.

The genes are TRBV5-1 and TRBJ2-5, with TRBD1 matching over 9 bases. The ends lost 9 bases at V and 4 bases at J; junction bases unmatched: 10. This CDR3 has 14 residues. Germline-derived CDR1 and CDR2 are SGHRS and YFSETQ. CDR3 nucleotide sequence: TGCGCCACCGACTTGGGACAGGGTGGAGAGACCCAGTACTTC. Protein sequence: CATDLGQGGETQYF.

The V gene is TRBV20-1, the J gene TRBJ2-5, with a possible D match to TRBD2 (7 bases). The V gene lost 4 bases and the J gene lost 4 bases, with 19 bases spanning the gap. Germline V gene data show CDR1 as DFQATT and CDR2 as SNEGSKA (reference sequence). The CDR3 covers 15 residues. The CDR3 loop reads CSATSLGGAGETQYF. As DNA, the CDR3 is TGCAGTGCTACCTCTTTGGGGGGGGCCGGAGAGACCCAGTACTTC.

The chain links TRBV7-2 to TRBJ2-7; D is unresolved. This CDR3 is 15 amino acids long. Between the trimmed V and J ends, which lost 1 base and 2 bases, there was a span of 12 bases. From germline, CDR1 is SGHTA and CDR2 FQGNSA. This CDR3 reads CASSLGWRGPYEQYF. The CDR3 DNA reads TGTGCCAGCAGCTTAGGATGGAGAGGCCCCTACGAGCAGTACTTC.

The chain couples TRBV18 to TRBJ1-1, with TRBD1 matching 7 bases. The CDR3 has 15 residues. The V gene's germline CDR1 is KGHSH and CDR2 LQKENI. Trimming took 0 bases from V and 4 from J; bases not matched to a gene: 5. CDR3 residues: CASSPPSGQSTEAFF. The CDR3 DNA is TGTGCCAGCTCACCACCGTCGGGACAGTCCACTGAAGCTTTCTTT. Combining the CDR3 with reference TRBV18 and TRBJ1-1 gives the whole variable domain NAGVMQNPRHLVRRRGQEARLRCSPMKGHSHVYWYRQLPEEGLKFMVYLQKENIIDESGMPKERFSAEFPKEGPSILRIQQVVRGDSAAYFCASSPPSGQSTEAFFGQGTRLTVV.